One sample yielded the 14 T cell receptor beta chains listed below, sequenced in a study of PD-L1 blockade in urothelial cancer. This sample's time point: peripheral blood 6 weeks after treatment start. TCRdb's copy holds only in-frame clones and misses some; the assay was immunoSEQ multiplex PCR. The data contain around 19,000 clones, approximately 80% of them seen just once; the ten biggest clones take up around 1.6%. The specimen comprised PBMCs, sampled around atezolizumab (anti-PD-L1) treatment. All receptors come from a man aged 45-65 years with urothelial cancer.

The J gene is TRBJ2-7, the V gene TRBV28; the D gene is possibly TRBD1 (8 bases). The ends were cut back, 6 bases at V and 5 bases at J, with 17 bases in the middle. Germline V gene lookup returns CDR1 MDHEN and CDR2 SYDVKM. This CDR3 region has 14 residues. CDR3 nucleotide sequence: TGTGCCAGCAGACTCCGGACAGGGAGGGACGAGCAGTACGTC. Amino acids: CASRLRTGRDEQYV.

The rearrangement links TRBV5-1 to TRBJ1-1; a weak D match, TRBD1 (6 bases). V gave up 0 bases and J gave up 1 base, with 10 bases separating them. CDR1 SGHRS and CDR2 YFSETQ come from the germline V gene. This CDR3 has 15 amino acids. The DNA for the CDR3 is TGCGCCAGCAGCTTGGAGGGGGGGTGGAACACTGAAGCTTTCTTT. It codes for CASSLEGGWNTEAFF.

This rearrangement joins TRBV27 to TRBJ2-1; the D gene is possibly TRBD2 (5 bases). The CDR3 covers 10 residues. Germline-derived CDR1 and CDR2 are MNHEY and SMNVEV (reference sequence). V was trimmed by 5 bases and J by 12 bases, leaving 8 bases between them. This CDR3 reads CASSGERQFF. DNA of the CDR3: TGTGCCAGCAGTGGGGAGCGGCAGTTCTTC.

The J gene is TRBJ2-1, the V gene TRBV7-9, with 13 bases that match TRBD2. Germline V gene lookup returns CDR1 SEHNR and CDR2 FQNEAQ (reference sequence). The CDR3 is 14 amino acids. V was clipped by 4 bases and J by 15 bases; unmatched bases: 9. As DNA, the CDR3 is TGTGCCAGCAGCTCACGGACTAGCGGGAGCCCTTGGTTCTTC. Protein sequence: CASSSRTSGSPWFF.

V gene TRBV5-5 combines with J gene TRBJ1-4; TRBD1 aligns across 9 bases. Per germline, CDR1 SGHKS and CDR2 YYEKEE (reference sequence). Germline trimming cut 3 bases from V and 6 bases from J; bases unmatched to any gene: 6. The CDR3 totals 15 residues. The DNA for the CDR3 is TGTGCCAGCAGCTCCGACAGGGGGTCAGATGAAAAACTGTTTTTT. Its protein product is CASSSDRGSDEKLFF. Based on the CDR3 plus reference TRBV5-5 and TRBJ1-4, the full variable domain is DAGVTQSPTHLIKTRGQQVTLRCSPISGHKSVSWYQQVLGQGPQFIFQYYEKEERGRGNFPDRFSARQFPNYSSELNVNALLLGDSALYLCASSSDRGSDEKLFFGSGTQLSVL.

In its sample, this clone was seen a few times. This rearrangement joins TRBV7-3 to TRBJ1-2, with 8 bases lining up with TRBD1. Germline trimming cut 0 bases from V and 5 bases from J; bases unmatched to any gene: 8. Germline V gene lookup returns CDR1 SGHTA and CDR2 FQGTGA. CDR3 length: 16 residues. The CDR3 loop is CASSLTPGTGSYGYTF. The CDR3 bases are TGTGCCAGCAGCTTAACTCCCGGGACAGGCAGTTATGGCTACACCTTC.

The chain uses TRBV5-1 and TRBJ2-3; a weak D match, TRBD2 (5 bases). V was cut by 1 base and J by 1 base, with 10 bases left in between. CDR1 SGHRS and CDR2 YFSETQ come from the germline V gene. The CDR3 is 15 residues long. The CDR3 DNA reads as TGCGCCAGCAGCTTGCATCTCGGGGGCACAGATACGCAGTATTTT. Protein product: CASSLHLGGTDTQYF.

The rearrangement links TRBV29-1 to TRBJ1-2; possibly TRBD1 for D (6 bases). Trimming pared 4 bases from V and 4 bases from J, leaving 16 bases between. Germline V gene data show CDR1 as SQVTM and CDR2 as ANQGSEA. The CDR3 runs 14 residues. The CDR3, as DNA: TGCAGCGTTGTACGATTGGGGGCGGGCTATGGCTACACCTTC. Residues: CSVVRLGAGYGYTF.

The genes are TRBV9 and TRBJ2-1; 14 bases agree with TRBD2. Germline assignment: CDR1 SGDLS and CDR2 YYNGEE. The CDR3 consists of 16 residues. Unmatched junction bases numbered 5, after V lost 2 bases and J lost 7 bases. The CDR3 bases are TGTGCCAGCAGCGTTTCCGGGACTAGCGGGAGAAATGAGCAGTTCTTC. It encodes CASSVSGTSGRNEQFF.

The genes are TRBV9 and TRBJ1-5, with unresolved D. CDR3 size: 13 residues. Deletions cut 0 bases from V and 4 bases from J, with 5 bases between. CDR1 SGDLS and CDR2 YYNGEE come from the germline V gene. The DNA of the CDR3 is TGTGCCAGCAGCGTAGCGTTAAATCAGCCCCAGCATTTT. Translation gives CASSVALNQPQHF.

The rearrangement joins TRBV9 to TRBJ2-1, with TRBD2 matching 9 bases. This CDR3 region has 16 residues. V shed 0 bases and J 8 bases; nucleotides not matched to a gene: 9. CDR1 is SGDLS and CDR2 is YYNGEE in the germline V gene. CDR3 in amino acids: CASSVEVAGGHDEQFF. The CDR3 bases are TGTGCCAGCAGCGTAGAAGTCGCGGGGGGGCATGATGAGCAGTTCTTC.

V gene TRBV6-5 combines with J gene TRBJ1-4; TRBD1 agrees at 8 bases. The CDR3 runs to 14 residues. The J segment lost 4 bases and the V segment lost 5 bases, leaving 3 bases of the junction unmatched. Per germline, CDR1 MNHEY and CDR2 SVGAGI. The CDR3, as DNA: TGTGCCAGCAGTCGGGACAGGCTTAATGAAAAACTGTTTTTT. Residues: CASSRDRLNEKLFF.

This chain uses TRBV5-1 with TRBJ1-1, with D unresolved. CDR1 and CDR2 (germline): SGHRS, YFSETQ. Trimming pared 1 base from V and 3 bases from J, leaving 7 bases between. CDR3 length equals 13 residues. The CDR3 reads CASSLFPDTEAFF. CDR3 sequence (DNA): TGCGCCAGCAGCTTGTTTCCCGACACTGAAGCTTTCTTT.

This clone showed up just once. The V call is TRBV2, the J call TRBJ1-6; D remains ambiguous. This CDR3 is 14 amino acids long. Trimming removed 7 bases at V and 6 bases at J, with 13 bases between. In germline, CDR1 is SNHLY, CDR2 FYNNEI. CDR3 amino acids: CASMNPLRNSPLHF. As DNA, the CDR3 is TGTGCCAGCATGAATCCACTACGTAATTCACCCCTCCACTTT.